The rows below give T cell receptor beta chains drawn from one sample of a study of cytomegalovirus exposure and HLA in healthy donors. Assay: immunoSEQ multiplex PCR; the TCRdb copy retains only in-frame clones and omits some. Seen here are around 150,000 clones, 65% to 85% observed once, and the top ten hold more than 1.2%. The sequencing input was PBMCs. These receptors all come from a man aged 60-69 years in good health and CMV-seronegative. CDR3s include the opening cysteine and the closing phenylalanine or tryptophan. A D gene is named only where the DNA matches it firmly. Not every row has a clone size; where given, it reads once, few, many or a size class.

abundance | j_gene | v_gene | d_gene | CDR3aa | CDR3nt
- | TRBJ2-3 | TRBV25-1 | TRBD2 | CASSGWASGDTDTQYF | TGTGCCAGCAGTGGCTGGGCTAGCGGGGACACAGATACGCAGTATTTT
- | TRBJ2-3 | TRBV5-1 | TRBD1 | CASSLDPQGAPTDTQYF | TGCGCCAGCAGCTTGGACCCACAGGGGGCGCCCACAGATACGCAGTATTTT
- | TRBJ2-7 | TRBV29-1 | - | CSVRTVSSYEQYF | TGCAGCGTCAGGACAGTGAGCTCCTACGAGCAGTACTTC
- | TRBJ1-5 | TRBV6-6 | - | CASSYSFRDQPQHF | TGTGCCAGCAGTTACTCTTTCAGGGATCAGCCCCAGCATTTT
- | TRBJ2-5 | TRBV4-3 | - | CASSQDSGRQETQYF | TGCGCCAGCAGCCAAGATTCCGGCAGGCAAGAGACCCAGTACTTC
- | TRBJ2-5 | TRBV4-3 | TRBD2 | CASSQAHFAGGMVDETQYF | TGCGCCAGCAGCCAAGCCCACTTCGCGGGGGGGATGGTGGACGAGACCCAGTACTTC
- | TRBJ2-7 | TRBV7-6 | TRBD2 | CASSHAGAYEQYF | TGTGCCAGCAGCCACGCGGGGGCCTACGAGCAGTACTTC
few | TRBJ2-7 | TRBV11-1 | TRBD1 | CASSPRTGTYEQYF | TGTGCCAGCAGTCCCCGGACAGGCACGTACGAGCAGTACTTC
- | TRBJ2-3 | TRBV10-1 | - | CASSENYPGHSTDTQYF | TGCGCCAGCAGTGAAAATTATCCGGGACATAGCACAGATACGCAGTATTTT
few | TRBJ1-2 | TRBV11-2 | - | CASGERQVFNYGYTF | TGTGCCAGCGGCGAAAGACAGGTCTTCAACTATGGCTACACCTTC
- | TRBJ2-6 | TRBV9 | - | CASSGQVGANVLTF | TGTGCCAGCAGTGGTCAGGTTGGGGCCAACGTCCTGACTTTC